This T cell receptor (beta chain) was obtained from a study of T cells in Graves' hyperthyroidism and ophthalmopathy. The investigators amplified TCR beta CDR3 regions from RNA transcripts. The TCR CDR3 was amplified in a first-round RT-PCR using the HTBI primer set. From the multiplex PCR reads, TCRdb called clonotypes with MiXCR, one entry per CDR3 protein. The repertoire has a few hundred thousand distinct CDR3 sequences, under 20% of them found once; the top ten carry 17%. Duration under 3 months, a NOSPECS grade of at least 4, and a Clinical Activity Score of at least 3 characterized the ophthalmopathy patients. Uncontrolled infection, other autoimmune disease, pregnancy or lactation led to exclusion. Each diagnosis was grounded in clinical symptoms, serum thyroxine and TRAb, thyroid ultrasound, and orbital computed tomography. General study points: Median prediction lead before ophthalmopathy onset was 6.5 months with the model.

This clonotype has a handful of counts. Its antigen remains unknown. Germline V gene sequence: CDR1 SGHAT, CDR2 FQNNGV. With 5 bases removed from V and 5 bases from J, the gap between germline ends came to 7 bases. The CDR3 sequence is 13 residues long. Input material: blood. The chain carries TRBV11-2 and TRBJ2-6; D remains ambiguous. This clonotype originated in a woman between 18 and 29 years old with Graves' ophthalmopathy. The CDR3 DNA follows: TGTGCCAGCAGCCTAGGGAGGGCCAACGTCCTGACTTTC. Amino acid sequence: CASSLGRANVLTF.